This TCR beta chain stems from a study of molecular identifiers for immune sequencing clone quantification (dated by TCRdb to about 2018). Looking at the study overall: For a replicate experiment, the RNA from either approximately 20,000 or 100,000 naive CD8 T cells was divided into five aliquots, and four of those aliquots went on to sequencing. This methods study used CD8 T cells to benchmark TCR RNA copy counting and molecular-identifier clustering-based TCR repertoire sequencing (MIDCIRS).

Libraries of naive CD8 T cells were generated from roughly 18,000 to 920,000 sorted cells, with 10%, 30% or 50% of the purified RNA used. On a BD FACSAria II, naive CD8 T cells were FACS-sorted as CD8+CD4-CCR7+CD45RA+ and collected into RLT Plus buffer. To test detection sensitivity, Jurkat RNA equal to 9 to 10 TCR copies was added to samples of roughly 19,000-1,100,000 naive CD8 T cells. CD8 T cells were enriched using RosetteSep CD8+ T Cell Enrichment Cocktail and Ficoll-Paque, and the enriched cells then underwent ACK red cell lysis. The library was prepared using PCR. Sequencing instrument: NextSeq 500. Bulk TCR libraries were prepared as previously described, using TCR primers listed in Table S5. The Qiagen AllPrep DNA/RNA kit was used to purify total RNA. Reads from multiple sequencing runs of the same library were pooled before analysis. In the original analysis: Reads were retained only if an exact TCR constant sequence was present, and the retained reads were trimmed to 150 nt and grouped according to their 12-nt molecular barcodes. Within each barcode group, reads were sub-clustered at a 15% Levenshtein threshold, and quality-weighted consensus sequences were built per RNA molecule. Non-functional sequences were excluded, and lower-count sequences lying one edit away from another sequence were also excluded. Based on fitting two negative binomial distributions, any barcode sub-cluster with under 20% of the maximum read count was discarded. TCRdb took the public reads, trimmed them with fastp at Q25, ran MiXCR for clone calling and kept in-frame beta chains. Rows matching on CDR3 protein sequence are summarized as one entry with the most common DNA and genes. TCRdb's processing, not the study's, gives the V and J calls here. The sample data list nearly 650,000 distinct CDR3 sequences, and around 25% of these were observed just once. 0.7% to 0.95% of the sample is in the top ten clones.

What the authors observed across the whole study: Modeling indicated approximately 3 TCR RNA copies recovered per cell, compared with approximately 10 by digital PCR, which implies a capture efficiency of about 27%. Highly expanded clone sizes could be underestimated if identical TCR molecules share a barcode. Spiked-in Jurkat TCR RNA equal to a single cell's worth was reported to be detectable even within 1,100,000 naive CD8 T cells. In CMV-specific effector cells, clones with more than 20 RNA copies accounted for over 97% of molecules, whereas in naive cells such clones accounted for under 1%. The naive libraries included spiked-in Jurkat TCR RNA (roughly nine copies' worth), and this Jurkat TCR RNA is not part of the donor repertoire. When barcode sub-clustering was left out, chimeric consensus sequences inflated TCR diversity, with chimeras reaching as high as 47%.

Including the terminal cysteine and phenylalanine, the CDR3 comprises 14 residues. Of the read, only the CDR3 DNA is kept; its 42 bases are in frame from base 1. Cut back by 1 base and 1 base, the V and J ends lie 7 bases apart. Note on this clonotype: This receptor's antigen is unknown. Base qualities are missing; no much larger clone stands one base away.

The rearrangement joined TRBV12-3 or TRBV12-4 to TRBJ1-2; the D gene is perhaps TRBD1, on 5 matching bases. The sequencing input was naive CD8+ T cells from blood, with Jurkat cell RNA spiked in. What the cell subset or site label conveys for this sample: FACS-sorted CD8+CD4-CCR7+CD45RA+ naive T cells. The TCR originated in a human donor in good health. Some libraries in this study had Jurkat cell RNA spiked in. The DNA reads TGTGCCAGCAGTTTAGGGGGACTTAACTATGGCTACACCTTC. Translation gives CASSLGGLNYGYTF.